This T cell receptor (beta chain) originates from a study of control samples from healthy donors and cancer patients (dated by TCRdb to 2020 to 2022). Remarks on this clone: Its recognized antigen is unknown. No per-base quality is available; no much larger clone lies one base away.

The library was made by the immunoSEQ multiplex PCR assay. Here the immuneACCESS table is served through TCRdb, limited to in-frame sequences with V and J called. Missing clones are a known gap in these copies; in checked studies unresolved V genes cover under half, and the rest lacks a known reason. Present in this sample are 150,000 to 200,000 clones, 90% to 95% of which were seen just once. The top ten clones comprise about 8.5% of the sample. The specimen sequenced was blood. This receptor was obtained from a woman aged 40 to 49 in good health.

This receptor carries the CDR3 CASSSDRRGRRAEAFF. The DNA is as follows: TGTGCCAGCAGCTCAGACAGGAGAGGGCGTAGGGCTGAAGCTTTCTTT. This sequence uses TRBV11-1 and TRBJ1-1; tentative D gene TRBD1, with 6 bases matching. V is pared back by 4 bases and J by 6 bases, with 21 bases lying between the germline termini. CDR1 and CDR2 (SGHAT, FQDESV) derive from the germline V gene (reference sequence). From the cysteine through the phenylalanine, the CDR3 covers 16 amino acids. Only the CDR3 DNA is retained, 48 bases long and in frame from the first base.